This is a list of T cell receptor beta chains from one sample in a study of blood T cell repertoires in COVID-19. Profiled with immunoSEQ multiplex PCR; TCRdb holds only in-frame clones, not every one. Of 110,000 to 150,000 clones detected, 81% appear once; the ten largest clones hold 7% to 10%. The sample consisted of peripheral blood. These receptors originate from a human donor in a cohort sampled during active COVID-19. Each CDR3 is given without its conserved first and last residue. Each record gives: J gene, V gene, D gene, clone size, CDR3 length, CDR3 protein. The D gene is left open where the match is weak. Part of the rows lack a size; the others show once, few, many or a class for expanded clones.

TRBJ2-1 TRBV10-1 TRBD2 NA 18 ASTPLTSGKDVPSYNEQF
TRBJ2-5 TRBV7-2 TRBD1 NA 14 ASSLRPQGAGETQY
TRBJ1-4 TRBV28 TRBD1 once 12 ASSLDRGSYKLF
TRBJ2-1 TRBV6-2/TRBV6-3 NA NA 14 ASSYSAPSPYNEQF
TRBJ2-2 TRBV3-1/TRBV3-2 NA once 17 ASSQDWGWSHANTGELF
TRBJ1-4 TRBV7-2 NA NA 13 ASSLANGASEKLF
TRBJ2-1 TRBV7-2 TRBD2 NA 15 ASSLVGWGGSGGEQF
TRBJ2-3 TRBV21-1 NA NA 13 ASGGPFGATDTQY
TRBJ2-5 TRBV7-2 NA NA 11 ASSNPGAETQY
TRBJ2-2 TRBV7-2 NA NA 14 ASSPMRAANTGELF
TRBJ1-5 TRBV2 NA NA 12 ASSVTGRNQPQH
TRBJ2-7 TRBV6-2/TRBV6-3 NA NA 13 ASSPLSQITYEQY
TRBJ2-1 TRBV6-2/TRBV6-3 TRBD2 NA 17 ASSPTPGLAGSFYNEQF
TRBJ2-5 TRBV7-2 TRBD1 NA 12 ASSLGGQGVTQY
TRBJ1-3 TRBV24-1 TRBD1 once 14 ATSGGDRAFGNTIY
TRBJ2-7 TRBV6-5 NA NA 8 ASSTYEQY
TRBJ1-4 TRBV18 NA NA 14 ASSPVSRGLNEKLF
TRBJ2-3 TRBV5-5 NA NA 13 ASSLDAASTDTQY